This T cell receptor (beta chain) was obtained from a study of response to subunit inactivated influenza vaccine. Regarding this clonotype: Antigen: not known.

TCRdb re-derived calls from the RT-PCR reads in MiXCR, one entry per CDR3 protein. The data show 500,000 or so distinct CDR3 sequences, over 9.5% seen once. Study-level findings and limits: Each seasonal flu vaccination may recruit only limited new T cells, authors suggested.

The sequence derives from a man between 50 and 59 years old who received an inactivated influenza vaccine. The sequenced sample was PBMCs from blood, obtained roughly 48 days after vaccination.

The CDR3 is CASRDGGRGYTF. In DNA form, the CDR3 reads TGTGCCAGCAGGGACGGCGGAAGGGGCTACACCTTC. The chain combines TRBV6-2 or TRBV6-3 with TRBJ1-2, with D unclear. The CDR3 totals 12 residues. CDR1 MNHEY and CDR2 SVGEGT come from the germline V gene. The V and J ends lost 6 bases and 8 bases respectively, with 13 bases between them.